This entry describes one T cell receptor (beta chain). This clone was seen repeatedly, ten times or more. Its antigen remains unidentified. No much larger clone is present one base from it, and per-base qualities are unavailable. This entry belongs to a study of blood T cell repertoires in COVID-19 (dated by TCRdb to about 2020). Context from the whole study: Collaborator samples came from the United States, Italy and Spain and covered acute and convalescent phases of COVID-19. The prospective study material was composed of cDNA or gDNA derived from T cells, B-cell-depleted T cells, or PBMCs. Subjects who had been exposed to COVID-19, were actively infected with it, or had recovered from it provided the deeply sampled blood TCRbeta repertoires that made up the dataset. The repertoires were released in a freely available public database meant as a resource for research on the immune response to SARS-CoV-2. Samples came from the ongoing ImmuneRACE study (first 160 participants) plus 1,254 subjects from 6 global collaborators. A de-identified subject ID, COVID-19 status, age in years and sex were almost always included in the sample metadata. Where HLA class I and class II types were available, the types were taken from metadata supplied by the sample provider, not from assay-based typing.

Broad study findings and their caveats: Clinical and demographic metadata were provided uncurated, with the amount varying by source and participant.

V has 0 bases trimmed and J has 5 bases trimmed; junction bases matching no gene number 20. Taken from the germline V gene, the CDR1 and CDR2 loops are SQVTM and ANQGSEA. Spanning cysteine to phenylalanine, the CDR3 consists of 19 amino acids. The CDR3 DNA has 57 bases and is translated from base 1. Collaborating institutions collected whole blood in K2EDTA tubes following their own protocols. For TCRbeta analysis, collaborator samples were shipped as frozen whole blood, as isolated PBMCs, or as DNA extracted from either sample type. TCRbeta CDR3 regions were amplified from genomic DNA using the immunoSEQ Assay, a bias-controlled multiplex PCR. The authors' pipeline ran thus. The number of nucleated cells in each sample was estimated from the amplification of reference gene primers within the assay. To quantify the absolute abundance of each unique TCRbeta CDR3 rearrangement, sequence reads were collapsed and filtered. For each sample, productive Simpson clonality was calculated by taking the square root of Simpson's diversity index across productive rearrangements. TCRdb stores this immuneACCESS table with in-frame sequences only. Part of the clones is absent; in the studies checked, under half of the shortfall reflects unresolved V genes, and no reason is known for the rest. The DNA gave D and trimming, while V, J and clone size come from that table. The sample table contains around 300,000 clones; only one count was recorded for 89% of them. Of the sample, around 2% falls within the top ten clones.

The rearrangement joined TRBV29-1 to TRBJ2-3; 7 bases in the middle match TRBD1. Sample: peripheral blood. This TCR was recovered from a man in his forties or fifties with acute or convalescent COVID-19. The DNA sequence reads TGCAGCGTTGAAGATCAGGGGGAAGGACAAGGGGTGGTTGGAGATACGCAGTATTTT. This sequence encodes CSVEDQGEGQGVVGDTQYF.